This is a list of T cell receptor beta chains from one sample in a study of TIL therapy for anti-PD-1-resistant metastatic lung cancer. Generated by immunoSEQ multiplex PCR, the TCRdb table keeps only in-frame clones and is missing some. Of about 95,000 clones detected, approximately 65% appear once; the ten largest clones hold approximately 10%. The starting material was tumor tissue, obtained at baseline. Receptors originate from a person aged 25-79 years with non-small cell lung cancer. CDR3s include the opening cysteine and the closing phenylalanine or tryptophan. A D gene is named only where the DNA matches it firmly. The size entry is marked missing in some rows and otherwise reads once, few, many or a size class.

TRBV11-1,NA,TRBJ1-6,NA,TGTGCCAGCAGCTTGGACCGGGTGGGTTCACCCCTCCACTTT,CASSLDRVGSPLHF
TRBV6-2/TRBV6-3,NA,TRBJ2-6,NA,TGTGCCAGCAGCCTCAGGGCCCTAAGCTCTGGGGCCAACGTCCTGACTTTC,CASSLRALSSGANVLTF
TRBV7-3,NA,TRBJ2-1,TRBD2,TGTGCCAGCAGCAAAGCGGGAGGGCCCCGTGAGCAGTTCTTC,CASSKAGGPREQFF
TRBV20-1,many,TRBJ2-5,TRBD2,TGCAGTGCTAGTCGGACTAGCGGGGACGGGGAGACCCAGTACTTC,CSASRTSGDGETQYF
TRBV5-1,once,TRBJ1-2,NA,TGCGCCAGCAGCTTGGGAACCGCTAACTATGGCTACACCTTC,CASSLGTANYGYTF
TRBV9,NA,TRBJ2-3,TRBD1,TGTGCCAGCAGCCCCCGACAGGGGAACTCGGGGGATACGCAGTATTTT,CASSPRQGNSGDTQYF
TRBV7-9,few,TRBJ2-7,TRBD2,TGTGCCAGCAGCAACCTAGCGGGGCTTATCGAGCAGTACTTC,CASSNLAGLIEQYF
TRBV19,NA,TRBJ2-7,TRBD2,TGTGCCAGTAGTTCCGGACTAGGGTCCCACGAGCAGTACTTC,CASSSGLGSHEQYF
TRBV29-1,NA,TRBJ2-3,NA,TGCAGCGCCCATCGCACAGATACGCAGTATTTT,CSAHRTDTQYF
TRBV18,NA,TRBJ2-7,TRBD2,TGTGCCAGCTCACCCCAGACTAGCGGGAGTAAGTACGAGCAGTACTTC,CASSPQTSGSKYEQYF
TRBV3-1/TRBV3-2,once,TRBJ1-1,NA,TGTGCCAGCAGCCAAGATGGCCTCTCGACGGGGGGCACTGAAGCTTTCTTT,CASSQDGLSTGGTEAFF
TRBV18,NA,TRBJ2-2,NA,TGTGCCAGCACAATAGCCTCAGGGACCGGGGAGCTGTTTTTT,CASTIASGTGELFF
TRBV7-2,NA,TRBJ1-2,TRBD1,TGTGCCAGCAGCTTGAAGGGGGCGTATGGCTACACCTTC,CASSLKGAYGYTF
TRBV18,NA,TRBJ2-3,TRBD2,TGTGCCAGCTCACCACGGACTAGCGGGACCACAGATACGCAGTATTTT,CASSPRTSGTTDTQYF
TRBV7-2,NA,TRBJ2-7,NA,TGTGCCAGCAGCTTAGATACGGGAAACCGGGACTTC,CASSLDTGNRDF
TRBV9,NA,TRBJ1-1,NA,TGTGCCAGCAGCACCCAATCGACACCGACGGGTGAGGGGGCTTTCTTT,CASSTQSTPTGEGAFF
TRBV20-1,NA,TRBJ2-1,NA,TGCAGTGCTAGTTCGGCTTCGGGGGTATTTTTAACCAATGAGCAGTTCTTC,CSASSASGVFLTNEQFF
TRBV24-1,NA,TRBJ2-2,NA,TGTGCCACCAGAGCCCTTACCGGGGAGCTGTTTTTT,CATRALTGELFF
TRBV12-3/TRBV12-4,NA,TRBJ2-1,NA,TGTGCCAGCAGTTTGGGGGTCTTGCAGTTCTTC,CASSLGVLQFF
TRBV5-1,once,TRBJ2-1,NA,TGCGCCAGCTTTCTGGGGCCGTATAGTTCCTACAATGAGCAGTTCTTC,CASFLGPYSSYNEQFF
TRBV7-2,once,TRBJ2-5,TRBD1,TGTGCCAGCAGGCCCGGACAGGGCGGATCAGAGACCCAGTACTTC,CASRPGQGGSETQYF
TRBV3-1/TRBV3-2,few,TRBJ2-7,TRBD1,TGTGCCAGCAGCCGACAGGGGTCCCGAGAGCAGTACTTC,CASSRQGSREQYF
TRBV4-3,NA,TRBJ2-1,TRBD2,TGCGCCAGCAGCCAAGGGCTGGGTGCGGGAGGATACAATGAGCAGTTCTTC,CASSQGLGAGGYNEQFF
TRBV30,NA,TRBJ1-2,TRBD1,TGTGCCTCTAAGACAGGGGCGGTTAAAAACTATGGCTACACCTTC,CASKTGAVKNYGYTF
TRBV18,NA,TRBJ1-2,NA,TGTGCCAGCTCACCCGAGTTGTACAGCCTCTATGGCTACACCTTC,CASSPELYSLYGYTF
TRBV7-6,few,TRBJ2-7,NA,TGTGCCAGCAGCCCTAACCCGGTAGGGGTATCCTACGAGCAGTACTTC,CASSPNPVGVSYEQYF
TRBV24-1,few,TRBJ2-1,TRBD2,TGTGCCACCAGTCTAGGTGGCGGGAGAACGGGCAATGAGCAGTTCTTC,CATSLGGGRTGNEQFF
TRBV30,few,TRBJ2-1,NA,TGTGCCTGGACAAAAGGGGTGTATGAGCAGTTCTTC,CAWTKGVYEQFF
TRBV24-1,NA,TRBJ2-5,NA,TGTGCCACCCCTGGACGTTTCCAAGAGACCCAGTACTTC,CATPGRFQETQYF
TRBV7-2,NA,TRBJ2-1,NA,TGTGCCAGCAGCTTAGTAAGGTCGCGGAGGGGGCCGGGCAATGAGCAGTTCTTC,CASSLVRSRRGPGNEQFF
TRBV29-1,few,TRBJ2-7,NA,TGCAGCGTTGACGGGGTCGCTGAATCCTACGAGCAGTACTTC,CSVDGVAESYEQYF
TRBV14,NA,TRBJ1-2,NA,TGTGCCAGCAGCCCATTTACGGGCGGCTACACCTTC,CASSPFTGGYTF
TRBV28,NA,TRBJ2-7,TRBD2,TGTGCCAGCAGGGGGGGACTAGCGGGAGAGGAGCAGTACTTC,CASRGGLAGEEQYF
TRBV3-1/TRBV3-2,NA,TRBJ2-4,TRBD2,TGTGCCAGCAGCCACGGGGGGTTAGCCAAAAACATTCAGTACTTC,CASSHGGLAKNIQYF
TRBV27,many,TRBJ2-2,NA,TGTGCCAGCAGTTTATCGATCGCTGGCACCGGGGAGCTGTTTTTT,CASSLSIAGTGELFF
TRBV4-3,many,TRBJ1-1,NA,TGCGCCAGCAGCCAAGGAAAGAACACTGAAGCTTTCTTT,CASSQGKNTEAFF
TRBV7-3,NA,TRBJ2-3,NA,TGTGCCAGCAGCTTAAGCGCCTCCGTGGATACGCAGTATTTT,CASSLSASVDTQYF
TRBV7-3,NA,TRBJ2-3,NA,TGTGCCAGCAGCCTGGATCCCCGAACACTCACAGATACGCAGTATTTT,CASSLDPRTLTDTQYF
TRBV19,NA,TRBJ2-7,NA,TGTGCCAGTAGCCTGACCTTTTGGGGTTCCTACGAGCAGTACTTC,CASSLTFWGSYEQYF
TRBV6-5,once,TRBJ1-1,NA,TGTGCCAGCAGATATGCTGAGGGCGGTGAAGCTTTCTTT,CASRYAEGGEAFF
TRBV5-1,NA,TRBJ1-2,NA,TGCGCCAGCAGCGCACCCTTGGGGGGCGACGACTATGGCTACACCTTC,CASSAPLGGDDYGYTF
TRBV6-2/TRBV6-3,many,TRBJ1-1,NA,TGTGCCAGCAGCCCGGACTTCACTGAAGCTTTCTTT,CASSPDFTEAFF
TRBV7-9,NA,TRBJ2-6,NA,TGTGCCAGCAGGCAGGACGGTGGGCTCGGGGCCAACGTCCTGACTTTC,CASRQDGGLGANVLTF
TRBV7-2,NA,TRBJ1-6,NA,TGTGCCAGCAGCTTAGGTCAGGTAGCAAATTCACCCCTCCACTTT,CASSLGQVANSPLHF
TRBV11-2,NA,TRBJ2-5,NA,TGTGCCAGCAGCCAGGGGGGCATAGAAGGGGAGACCCAGTACTTC,CASSQGGIEGETQYF
TRBV7-3,NA,TRBJ2-3,TRBD2,TGTGCCAGCAGCTCTACTAGCGGGAGGGCAGATACGCAGTATTTT,CASSSTSGRADTQYF
TRBV9,NA,TRBJ2-1,NA,TGTGCCAGCAGCCCGGACCTCCTAGGAAGGAGGAATGAGCAGTTCTTC,CASSPDLLGRRNEQFF
TRBV6-5,NA,TRBJ2-1,TRBD2,TGTGCCAGCAGTTTAGGACTAGCTGGCAATGAGCAGTTCTTC,CASSLGLAGNEQFF
TRBV10-3,once,TRBJ2-7,NA,TGTGCCATCAGTGACCCCGGGGAGGTCTCCTACGAGCAGTACTTC,CAISDPGEVSYEQYF
TRBV5-1,NA,TRBJ2-1,NA,TGCGCCAGCAGCTCTCACGGTGGTGAGCAGTTCTTC,CASSSHGGEQFF
TRBV18,once,TRBJ1-3,NA,TGTGCCAGCTCACCACCCCCGGCGGAGTCCTCTGGAAACACCATATATTTT,CASSPPPAESSGNTIYF
TRBV4-3,NA,TRBJ1-5,NA,TGCGCCAGCAGCCAAGCCCCCGGGGGGGGAAATCAGCCCCAGCATTTT,CASSQAPGGGNQPQHF
TRBV2,many,TRBJ2-7,NA,TGTGCCAGCAGTGAAATTCTGGCGGACACCTCCTACGAGCAGTACTTC,CASSEILADTSYEQYF
TRBV29-1,NA,TRBJ2-7,NA,TGCAGCGTTTCGGCCGGACACTCCTACGAGCAGTACTTC,CSVSAGHSYEQYF
TRBV28,NA,TRBJ1-1,NA,TGTGCCAGCAGCTTAACAGGGCCGGTGTTGAGGAGGAACACTGAAGCTTTCTTT,CASSLTGPVLRRNTEAFF
TRBV4-2,NA,TRBJ2-1,TRBD2,TGTGCCAGCAGCCAAGACTTAGCGGGGTCCCTCTACAATGAGCAGTTCTTC,CASSQDLAGSLYNEQFF
TRBV28,few,TRBJ2-3,NA,TGTGCCAGCAGTTTACAAACCTCTACGCAGTATTTT,CASSLQTSTQYF
TRBV2,few,TRBJ2-3,TRBD2,TGTGCCAGCAGACGACTAGCTGGGAATAAGCAGTATTTT,CASRRLAGNKQYF
TRBV5-1,NA,TRBJ2-6,NA,TGCGCCAGCAGCTTAAGGCAGTCTGGGGCCAACGTCCTGACTTTC,CASSLRQSGANVLTF